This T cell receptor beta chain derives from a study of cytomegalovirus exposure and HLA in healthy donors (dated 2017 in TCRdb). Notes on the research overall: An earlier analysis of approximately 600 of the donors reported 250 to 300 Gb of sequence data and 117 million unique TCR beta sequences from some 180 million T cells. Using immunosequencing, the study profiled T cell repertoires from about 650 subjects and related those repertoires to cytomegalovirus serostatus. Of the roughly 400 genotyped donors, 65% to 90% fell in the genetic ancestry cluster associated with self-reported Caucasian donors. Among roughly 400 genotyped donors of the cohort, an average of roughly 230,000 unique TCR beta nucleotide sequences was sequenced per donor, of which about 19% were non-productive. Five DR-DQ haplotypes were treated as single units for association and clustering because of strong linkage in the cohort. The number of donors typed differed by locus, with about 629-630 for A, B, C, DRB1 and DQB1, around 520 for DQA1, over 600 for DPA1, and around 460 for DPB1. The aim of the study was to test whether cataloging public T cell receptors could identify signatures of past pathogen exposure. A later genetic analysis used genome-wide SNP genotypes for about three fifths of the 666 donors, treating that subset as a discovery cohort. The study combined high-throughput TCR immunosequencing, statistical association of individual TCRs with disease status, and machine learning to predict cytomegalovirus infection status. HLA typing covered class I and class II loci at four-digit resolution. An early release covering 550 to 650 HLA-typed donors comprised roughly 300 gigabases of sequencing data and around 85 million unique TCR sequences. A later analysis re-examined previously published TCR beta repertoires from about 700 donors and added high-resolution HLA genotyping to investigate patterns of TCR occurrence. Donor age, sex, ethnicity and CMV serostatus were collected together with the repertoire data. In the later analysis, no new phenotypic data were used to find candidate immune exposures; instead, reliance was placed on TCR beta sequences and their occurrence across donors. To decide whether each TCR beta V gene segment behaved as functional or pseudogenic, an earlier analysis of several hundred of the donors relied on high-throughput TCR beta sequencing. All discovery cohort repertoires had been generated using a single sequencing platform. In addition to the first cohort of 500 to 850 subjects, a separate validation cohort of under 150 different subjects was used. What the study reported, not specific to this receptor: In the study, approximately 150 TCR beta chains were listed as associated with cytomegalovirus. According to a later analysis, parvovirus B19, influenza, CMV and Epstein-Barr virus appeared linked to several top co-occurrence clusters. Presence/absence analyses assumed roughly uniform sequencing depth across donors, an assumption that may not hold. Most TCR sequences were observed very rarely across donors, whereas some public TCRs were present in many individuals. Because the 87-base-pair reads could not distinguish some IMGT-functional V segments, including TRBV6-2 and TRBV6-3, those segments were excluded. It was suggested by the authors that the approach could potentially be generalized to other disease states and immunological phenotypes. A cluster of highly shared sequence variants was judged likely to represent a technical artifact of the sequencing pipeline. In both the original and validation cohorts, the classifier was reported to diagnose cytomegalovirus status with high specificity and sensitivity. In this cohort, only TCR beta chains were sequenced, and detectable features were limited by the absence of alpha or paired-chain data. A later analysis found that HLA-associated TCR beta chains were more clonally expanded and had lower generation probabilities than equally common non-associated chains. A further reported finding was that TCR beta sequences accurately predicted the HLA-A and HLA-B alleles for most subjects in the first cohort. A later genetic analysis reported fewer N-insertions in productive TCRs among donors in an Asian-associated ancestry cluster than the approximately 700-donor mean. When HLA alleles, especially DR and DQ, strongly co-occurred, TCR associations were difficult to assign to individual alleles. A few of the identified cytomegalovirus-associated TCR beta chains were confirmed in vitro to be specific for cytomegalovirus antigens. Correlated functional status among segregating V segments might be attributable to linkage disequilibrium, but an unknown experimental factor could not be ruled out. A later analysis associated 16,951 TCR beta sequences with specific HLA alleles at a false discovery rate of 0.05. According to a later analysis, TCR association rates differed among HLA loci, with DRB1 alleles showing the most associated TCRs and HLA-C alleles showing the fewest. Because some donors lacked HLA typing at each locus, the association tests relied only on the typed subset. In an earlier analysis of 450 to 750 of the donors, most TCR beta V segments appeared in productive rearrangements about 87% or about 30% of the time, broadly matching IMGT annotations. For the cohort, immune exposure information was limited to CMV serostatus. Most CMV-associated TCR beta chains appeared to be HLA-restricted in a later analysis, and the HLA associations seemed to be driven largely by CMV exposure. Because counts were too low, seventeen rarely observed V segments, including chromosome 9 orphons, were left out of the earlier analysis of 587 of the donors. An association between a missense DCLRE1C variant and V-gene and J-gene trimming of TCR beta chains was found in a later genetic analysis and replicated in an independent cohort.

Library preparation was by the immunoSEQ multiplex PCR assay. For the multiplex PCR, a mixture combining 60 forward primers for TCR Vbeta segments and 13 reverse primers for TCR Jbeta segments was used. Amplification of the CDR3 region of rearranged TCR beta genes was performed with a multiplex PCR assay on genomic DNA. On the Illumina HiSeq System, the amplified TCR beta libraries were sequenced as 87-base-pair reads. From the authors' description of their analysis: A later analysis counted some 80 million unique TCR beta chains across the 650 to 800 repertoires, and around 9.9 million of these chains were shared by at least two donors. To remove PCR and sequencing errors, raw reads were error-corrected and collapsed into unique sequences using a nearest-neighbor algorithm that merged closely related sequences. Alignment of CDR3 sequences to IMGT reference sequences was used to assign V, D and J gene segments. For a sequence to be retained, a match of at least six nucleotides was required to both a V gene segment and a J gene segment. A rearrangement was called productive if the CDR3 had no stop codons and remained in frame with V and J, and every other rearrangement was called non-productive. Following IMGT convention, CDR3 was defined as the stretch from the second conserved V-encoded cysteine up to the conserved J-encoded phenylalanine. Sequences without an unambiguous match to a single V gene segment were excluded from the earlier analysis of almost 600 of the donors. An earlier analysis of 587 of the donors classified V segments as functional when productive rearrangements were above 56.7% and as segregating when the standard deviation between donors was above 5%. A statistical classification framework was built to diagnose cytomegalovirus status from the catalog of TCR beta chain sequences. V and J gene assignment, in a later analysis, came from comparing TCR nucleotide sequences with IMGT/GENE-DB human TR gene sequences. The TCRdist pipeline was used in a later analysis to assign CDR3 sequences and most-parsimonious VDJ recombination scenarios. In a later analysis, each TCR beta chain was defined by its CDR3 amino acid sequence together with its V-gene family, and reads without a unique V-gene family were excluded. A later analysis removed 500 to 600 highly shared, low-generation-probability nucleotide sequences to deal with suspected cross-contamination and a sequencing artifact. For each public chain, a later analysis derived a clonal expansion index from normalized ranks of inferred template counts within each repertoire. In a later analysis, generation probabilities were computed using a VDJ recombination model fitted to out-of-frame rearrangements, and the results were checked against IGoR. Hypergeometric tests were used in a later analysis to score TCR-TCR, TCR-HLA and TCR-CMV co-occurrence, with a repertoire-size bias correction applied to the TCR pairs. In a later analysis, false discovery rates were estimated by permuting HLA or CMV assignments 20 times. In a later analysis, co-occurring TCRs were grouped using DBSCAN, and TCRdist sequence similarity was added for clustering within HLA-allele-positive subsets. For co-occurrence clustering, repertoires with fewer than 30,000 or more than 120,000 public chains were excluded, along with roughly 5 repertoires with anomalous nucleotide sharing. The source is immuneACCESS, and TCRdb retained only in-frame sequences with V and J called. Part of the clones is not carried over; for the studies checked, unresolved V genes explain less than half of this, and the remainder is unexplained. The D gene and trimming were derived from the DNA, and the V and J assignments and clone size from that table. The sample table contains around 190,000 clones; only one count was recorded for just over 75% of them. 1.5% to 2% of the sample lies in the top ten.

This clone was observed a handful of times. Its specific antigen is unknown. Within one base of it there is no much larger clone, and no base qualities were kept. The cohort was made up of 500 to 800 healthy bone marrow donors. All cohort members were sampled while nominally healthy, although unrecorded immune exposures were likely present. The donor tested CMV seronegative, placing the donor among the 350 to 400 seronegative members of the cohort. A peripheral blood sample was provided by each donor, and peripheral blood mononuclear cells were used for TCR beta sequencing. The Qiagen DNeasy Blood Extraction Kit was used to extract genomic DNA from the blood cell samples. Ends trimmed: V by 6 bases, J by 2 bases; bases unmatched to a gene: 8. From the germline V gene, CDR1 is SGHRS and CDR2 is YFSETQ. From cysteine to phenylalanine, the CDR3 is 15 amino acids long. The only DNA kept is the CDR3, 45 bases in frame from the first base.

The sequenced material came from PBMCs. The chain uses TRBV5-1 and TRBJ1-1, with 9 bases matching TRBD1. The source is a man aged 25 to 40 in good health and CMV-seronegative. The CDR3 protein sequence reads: CASNEQGARNTEAFF. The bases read TGCGCCAGCAATGAACAGGGGGCAAGAAACACTGAAGCTTTCTTT.